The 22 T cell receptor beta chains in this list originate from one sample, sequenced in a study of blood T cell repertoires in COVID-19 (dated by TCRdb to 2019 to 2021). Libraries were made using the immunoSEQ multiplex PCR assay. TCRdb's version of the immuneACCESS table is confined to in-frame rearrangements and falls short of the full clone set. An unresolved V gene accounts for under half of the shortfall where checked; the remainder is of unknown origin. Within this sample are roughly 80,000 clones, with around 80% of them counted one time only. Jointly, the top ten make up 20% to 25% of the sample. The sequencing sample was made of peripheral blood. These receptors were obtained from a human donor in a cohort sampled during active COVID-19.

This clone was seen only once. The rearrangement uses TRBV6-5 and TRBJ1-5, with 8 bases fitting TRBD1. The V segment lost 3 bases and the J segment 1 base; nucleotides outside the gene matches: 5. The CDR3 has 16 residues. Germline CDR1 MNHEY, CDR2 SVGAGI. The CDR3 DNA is TGTGCCAGCAGTTATGGGGACAGGAACAGCAATCAGCCCCAGCATTTT. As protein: CASSYGDRNSNQPQHF.

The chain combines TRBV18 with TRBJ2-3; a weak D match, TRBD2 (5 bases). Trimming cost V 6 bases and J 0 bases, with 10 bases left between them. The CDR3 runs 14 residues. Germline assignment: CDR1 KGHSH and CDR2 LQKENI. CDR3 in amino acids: CASSERTSTDTQYF. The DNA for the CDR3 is TGTGCCAGCTCGGAGCGGACTAGCACAGATACGCAGTATTTT.

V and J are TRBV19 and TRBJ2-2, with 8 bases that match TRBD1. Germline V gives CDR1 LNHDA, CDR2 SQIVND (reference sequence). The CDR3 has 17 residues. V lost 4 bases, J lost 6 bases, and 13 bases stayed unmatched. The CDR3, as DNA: TGTGCCAGTAGTACGACAATCGGACAGGGTAGGGCCGGGGAGCTGTTTTTT. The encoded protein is CASSTTIGQGRAGELFF.

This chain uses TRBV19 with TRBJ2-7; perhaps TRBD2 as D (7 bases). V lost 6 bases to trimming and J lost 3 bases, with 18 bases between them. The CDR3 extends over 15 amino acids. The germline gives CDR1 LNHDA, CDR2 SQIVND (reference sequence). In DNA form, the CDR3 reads TGTGCCAGTAGCCCAGACCGGGGGGCGGACTACGAGCAGTACTTC. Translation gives CASSPDRGADYEQYF.

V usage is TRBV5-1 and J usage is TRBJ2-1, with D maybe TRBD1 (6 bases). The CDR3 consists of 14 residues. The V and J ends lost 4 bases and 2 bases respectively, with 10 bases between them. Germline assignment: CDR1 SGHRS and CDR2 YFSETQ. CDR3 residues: CASSRGGTYNEQFF. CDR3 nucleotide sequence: TGCGCCAGCAGCAGAGGGGGAACCTACAATGAGCAGTTCTTC.

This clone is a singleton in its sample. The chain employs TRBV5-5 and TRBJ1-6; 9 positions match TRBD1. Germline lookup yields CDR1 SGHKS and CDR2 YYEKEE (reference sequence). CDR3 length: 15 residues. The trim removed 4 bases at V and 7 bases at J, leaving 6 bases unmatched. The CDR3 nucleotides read TGTGCCAGCAGCGCCGGGACAGGGCTAAATTCACCCCTCCACTTT. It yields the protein CASSAGTGLNSPLHF.

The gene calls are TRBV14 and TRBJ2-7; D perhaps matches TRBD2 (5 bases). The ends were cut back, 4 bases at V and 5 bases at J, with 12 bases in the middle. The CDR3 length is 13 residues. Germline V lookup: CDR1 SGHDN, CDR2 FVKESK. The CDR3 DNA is TGTGCCAGCAGCCTGAGGGTATTAGACGAGCAGTACTTC. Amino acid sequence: CASSLRVLDEQYF.

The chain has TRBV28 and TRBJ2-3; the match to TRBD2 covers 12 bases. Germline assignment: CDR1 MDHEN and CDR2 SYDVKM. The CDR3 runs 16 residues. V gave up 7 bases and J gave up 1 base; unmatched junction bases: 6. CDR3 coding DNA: TGTGCCAGCATCCTCGGACTAGCGGGGCGCACAGATACGCAGTATTTT. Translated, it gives CASILGLAGRTDTQYF.

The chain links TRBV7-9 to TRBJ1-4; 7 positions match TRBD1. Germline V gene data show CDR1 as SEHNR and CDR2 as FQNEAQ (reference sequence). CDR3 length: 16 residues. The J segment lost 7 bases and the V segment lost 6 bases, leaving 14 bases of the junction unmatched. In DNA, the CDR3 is TGTGCCAGCAGTGACAGGGCCTCACGGGGTTTTGAAAAACTGTTTTTT. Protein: CASSDRASRGFEKLFF.

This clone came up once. CDR3 in amino acids: CASSRQGINTEAFF. The CDR3 coding sequence is TGTGCCAGCAGTAGGCAGGGGATTAACACTGAAGCTTTCTTT. V usage is TRBV2 and J usage is TRBJ1-1; D might be TRBD1 (6 bases). Germline CDR1 SNHLY, CDR2 FYNNEI. Trimming removed 5 bases from V and 2 bases from J, with 12 bases in between. This CDR3 contains 14 residues. Variable domain in full (rest from reference TRBV2 and TRBJ1-1): EPEVTQTPSHQVTQMGQEVILRCVPISNHLYFYWYRQILGQKVEFLVSFYNNEISEKSEIFDDQFSVERPDGSNFTLKIRSTKLEDSAMYFCASSRQGINTEAFFGQGTRLTVV.

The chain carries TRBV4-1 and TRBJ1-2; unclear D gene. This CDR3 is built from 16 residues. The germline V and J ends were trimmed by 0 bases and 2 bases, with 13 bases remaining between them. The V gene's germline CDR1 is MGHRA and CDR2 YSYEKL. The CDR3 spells CASSQDVLGRNYGYTF. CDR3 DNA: TGCGCCAGCAGCCAAGATGTTTTAGGGAGGAACTATGGCTACACCTTC.

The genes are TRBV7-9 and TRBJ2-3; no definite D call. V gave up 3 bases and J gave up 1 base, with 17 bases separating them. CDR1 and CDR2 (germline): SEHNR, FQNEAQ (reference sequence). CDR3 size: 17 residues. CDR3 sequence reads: CASSFSNPILGTDTQYF. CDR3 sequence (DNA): TGTGCCAGCAGCTTCTCCAACCCAATACTCGGCACAGATACGCAGTATTTT.

CDR3 nucleotide sequence: TGTGCCACCAGTCCCTCAGGGGGCGGGCTCTATGGCTACACCTTC. Amino acids: CATSPSGGGLYGYTF. The V and J genes are TRBV15 and TRBJ1-2, with 8 bases matching TRBD1. V trimming: 6 bases; J trimming: 4 bases; junction bases outside the gene matches: 10. CDR3 size: 15 residues. CDR1 LNHNV and CDR2 YYDKDF come from the germline V gene (reference sequence).

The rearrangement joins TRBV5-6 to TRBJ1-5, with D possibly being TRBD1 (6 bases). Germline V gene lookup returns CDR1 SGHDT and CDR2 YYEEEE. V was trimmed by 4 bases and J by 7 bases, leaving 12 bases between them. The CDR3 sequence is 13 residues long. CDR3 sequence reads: CASSAQGSQPQHF. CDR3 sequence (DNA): TGTGCCAGCAGCGCACAGGGTTCCCAGCCCCAGCATTTT.

CDR3 DNA: TGTGCCAGCAGCCAAGATTCAGGGGGCGGCGAGCAGCCCCAGCATTTT. Amino acid sequence: CASSQDSGGGEQPQHF. The rearrangement uses TRBV4-2 and TRBJ1-5; the match to TRBD1 covers 8 bases. The CDR3 runs 16 residues. J gave up 7 bases and V 0 bases, and 8 bases lay outside the gene matches. Germline loops: CDR1 LGHNA, CDR2 YNFKEQ.

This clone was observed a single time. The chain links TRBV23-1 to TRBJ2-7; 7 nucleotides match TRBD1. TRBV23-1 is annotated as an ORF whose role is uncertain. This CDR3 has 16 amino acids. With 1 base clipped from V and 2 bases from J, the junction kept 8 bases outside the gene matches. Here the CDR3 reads CASSQFGDRGTYEQYF. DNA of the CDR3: TGCGCCAGCAGTCAATTCGGGGACAGAGGGACCTACGAGCAGTACTTC.

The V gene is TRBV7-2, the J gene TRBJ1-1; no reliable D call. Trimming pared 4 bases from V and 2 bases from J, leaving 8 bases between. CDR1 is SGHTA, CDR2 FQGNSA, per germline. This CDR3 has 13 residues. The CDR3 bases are TGTGCCAGCAGCTCATCAGTCAACACTGAAGCTTTCTTT. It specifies CASSSSVNTEAFF.

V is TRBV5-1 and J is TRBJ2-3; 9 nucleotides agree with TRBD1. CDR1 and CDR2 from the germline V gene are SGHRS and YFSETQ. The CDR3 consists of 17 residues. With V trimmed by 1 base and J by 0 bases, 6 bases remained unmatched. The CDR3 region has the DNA TGCGCCAGCAGCTTGCCCTTACAGGGGGCGAGCACAGATACGCAGTATTTT. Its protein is CASSLPLQGASTDTQYF.

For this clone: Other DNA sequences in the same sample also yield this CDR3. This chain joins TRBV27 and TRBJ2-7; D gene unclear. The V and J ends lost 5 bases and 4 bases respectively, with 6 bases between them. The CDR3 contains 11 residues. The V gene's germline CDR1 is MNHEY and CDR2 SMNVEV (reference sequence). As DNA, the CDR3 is TGTGCCAGCAGTCCCACTTACGAGCAGTACTTC. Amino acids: CASSPTYEQYF.

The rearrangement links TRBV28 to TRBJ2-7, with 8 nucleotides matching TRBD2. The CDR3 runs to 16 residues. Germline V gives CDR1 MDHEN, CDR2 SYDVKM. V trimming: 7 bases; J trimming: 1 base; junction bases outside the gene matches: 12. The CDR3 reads CASTPGGASGSYEQYF. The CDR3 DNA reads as TGTGCCAGCACCCCGGGCGGGGCTAGCGGGTCCTACGAGCAGTACTTC.

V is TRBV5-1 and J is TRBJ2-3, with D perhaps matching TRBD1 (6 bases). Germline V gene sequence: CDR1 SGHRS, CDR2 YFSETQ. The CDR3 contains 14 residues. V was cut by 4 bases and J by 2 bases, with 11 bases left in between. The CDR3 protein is CASSGGHHTDTQYF. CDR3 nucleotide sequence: TGCGCCAGCAGCGGGGGACACCACACAGATACGCAGTATTTT. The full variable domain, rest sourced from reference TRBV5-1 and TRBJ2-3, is KAGVTQTPRYLIKTRGQQVTLSCSPISGHRSVSWYQQTPGQGLQFLFEYFSETQRNKGNFPGRFSGRQFSNSRSEMNVSTLELGDSALYLCASSGGHHTDTQYFGPGTRLTVL.

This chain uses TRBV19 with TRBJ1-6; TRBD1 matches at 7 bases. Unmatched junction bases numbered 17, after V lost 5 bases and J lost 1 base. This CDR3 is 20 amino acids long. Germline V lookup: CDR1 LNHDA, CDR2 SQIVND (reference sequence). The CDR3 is CASSSPPGQDQGSYNSPLHF. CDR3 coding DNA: TGTGCCAGTAGTTCCCCACCCGGACAGGACCAGGGGTCCTATAATTCACCCCTCCACTTT.